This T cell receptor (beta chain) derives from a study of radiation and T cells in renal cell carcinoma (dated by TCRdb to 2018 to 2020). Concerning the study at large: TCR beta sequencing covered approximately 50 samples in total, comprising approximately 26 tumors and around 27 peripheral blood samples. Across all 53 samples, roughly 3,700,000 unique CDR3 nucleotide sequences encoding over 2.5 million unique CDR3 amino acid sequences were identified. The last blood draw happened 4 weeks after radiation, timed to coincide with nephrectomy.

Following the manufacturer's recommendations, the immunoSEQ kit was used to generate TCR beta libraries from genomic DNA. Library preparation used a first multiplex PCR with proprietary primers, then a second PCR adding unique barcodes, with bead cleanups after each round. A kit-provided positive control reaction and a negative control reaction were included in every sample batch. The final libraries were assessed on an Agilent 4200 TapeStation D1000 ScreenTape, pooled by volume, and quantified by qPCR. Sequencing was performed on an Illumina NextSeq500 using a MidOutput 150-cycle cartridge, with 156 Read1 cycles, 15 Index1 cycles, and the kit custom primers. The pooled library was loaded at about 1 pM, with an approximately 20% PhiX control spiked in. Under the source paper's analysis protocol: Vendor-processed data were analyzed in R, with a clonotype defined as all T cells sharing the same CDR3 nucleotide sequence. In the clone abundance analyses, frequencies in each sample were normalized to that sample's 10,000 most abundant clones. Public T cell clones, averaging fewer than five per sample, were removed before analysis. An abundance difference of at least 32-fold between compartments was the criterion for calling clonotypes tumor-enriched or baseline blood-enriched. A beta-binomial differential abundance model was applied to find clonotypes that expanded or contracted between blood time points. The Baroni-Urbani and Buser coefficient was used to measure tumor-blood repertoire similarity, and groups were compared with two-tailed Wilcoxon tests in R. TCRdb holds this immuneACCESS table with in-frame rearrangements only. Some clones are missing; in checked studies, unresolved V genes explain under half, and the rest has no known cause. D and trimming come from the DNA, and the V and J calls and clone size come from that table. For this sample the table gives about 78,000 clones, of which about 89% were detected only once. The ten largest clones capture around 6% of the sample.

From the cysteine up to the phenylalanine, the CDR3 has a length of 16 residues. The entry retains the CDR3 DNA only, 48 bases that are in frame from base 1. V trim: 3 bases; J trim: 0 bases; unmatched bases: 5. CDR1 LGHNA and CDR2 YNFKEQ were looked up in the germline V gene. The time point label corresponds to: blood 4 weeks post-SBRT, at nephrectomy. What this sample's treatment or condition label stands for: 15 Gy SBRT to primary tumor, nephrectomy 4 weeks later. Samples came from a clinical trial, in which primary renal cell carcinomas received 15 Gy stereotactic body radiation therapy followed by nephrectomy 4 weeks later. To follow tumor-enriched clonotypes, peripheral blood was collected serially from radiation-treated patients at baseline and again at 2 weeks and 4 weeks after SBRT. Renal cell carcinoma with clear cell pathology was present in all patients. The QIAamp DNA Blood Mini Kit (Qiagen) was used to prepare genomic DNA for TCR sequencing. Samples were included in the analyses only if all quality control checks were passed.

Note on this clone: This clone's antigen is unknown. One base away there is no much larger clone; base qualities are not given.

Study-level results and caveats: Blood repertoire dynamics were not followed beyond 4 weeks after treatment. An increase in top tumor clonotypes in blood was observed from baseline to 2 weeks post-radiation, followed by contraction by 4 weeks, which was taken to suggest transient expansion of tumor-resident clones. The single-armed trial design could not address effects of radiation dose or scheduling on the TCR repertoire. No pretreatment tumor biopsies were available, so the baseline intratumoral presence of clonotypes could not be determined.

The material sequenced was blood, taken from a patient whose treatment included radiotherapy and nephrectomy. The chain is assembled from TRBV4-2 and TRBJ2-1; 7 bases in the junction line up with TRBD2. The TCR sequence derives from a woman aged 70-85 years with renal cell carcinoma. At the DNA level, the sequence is TGTGCCAGCAGCCAGGCTCCGGGGGGCTCCTACAATGAGCAGTTCTTC. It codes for CASSQAPGGSYNEQFF.